A selection of T cell receptor beta chains follows, all from one sample in a study of post-analysis software for immune sequencing data. In TCRdb, the PCR reads were re-called with MiXCR into one record per CDR3 protein. The sample carries about 160,000 distinct CDR3 sequences, under 40% recorded once. The sample was blood, taken after autologous hematopoietic stem cell transplantation. These receptors were collected from a girl aged 5-17 years with multiple sclerosis. The CDR3 runs from the conserved cysteine through the conserved F or W. Each record gives: clone size, J gene, D gene, V gene, CDR3 DNA, CDR3 protein. A D gene is named only where the DNA matches it firmly. Size is omitted from some rows. Given values are once, few, many or a class for expanded clones.

>once|TRBJ2-3|.|TRBV4-2
TGTGCCAGCAGCCAATGGTTGGGCGGGTCTAGCACAGATACGCAGTATTTT
CASSQWLGGSSTDTQYF
>.|TRBJ2-2|.|TRBV7-9
TGTGCCAGCGGACAAGGGACCACCGGGGAGCTGTTTTTT
CASGQGTTGELFF
>.|TRBJ2-1|TRBD2|TRBV28
TGTGCCAGCAGAACTAGCGGAGGCCGCGATGAGCAGTTCTTC
CASRTSGGRDEQFF
>few|TRBJ2-1|.|TRBV20-1
TGCAGTGCAACCGTCGGACCCTACAATGAGCAGTTCTTC
CSATVGPYNEQFF
>.|TRBJ2-1|.|TRBV28
TGTGCCAGCAGGCCCCCAGGGTACAATGAGCAGTTCTTC
CASRPPGYNEQFF
>.|TRBJ2-1|.|TRBV5-1
TGCGCCAGCAGCTACACTGAAGGGAATGAGCAGTTCTTC
CASSYTEGNEQFF
>.|TRBJ1-5|.|TRBV12-3/TRBV12-4
TGTGCCAGCAGCGGCGGGGGCCAGCCCCAGCATTTT
CASSGGGQPQHF
>.|TRBJ2-1|TRBD2|TRBV6-6
TGTGCCAGCAGTTATGGTGGGACTAGCGGGATAGGCAATGAGCAGTTCTTC
CASSYGGTSGIGNEQFF
>.|TRBJ2-1|TRBD2|TRBV4-2
TGTGCCAGCAGCCAAGTCCCGGGACTAGCGGGGGGACGTGGCTACAATGAGCAGTTCTTC
CASSQVPGLAGGRGYNEQFF
>many|TRBJ2-3|TRBD1|TRBV7-8
TGTGCCAGCAGCTTCGACCCCGGGACAGCTCGCACAGATACGCAGTATTTT
CASSFDPGTARTDTQYF
>few|TRBJ2-1|TRBD2|TRBV24-1
TGTGCCACCAGTGATACCACTAGCGGGAGAAGGAATGAGCAGTTCTTC
CATSDTTSGRRNEQFF
>.|TRBJ2-6|.|TRBV7-9
TGTGCCAGCAGCTTAGGGGACGGAAGAGACTCTGGGGCCAACGTCCTGACTTTC
CASSLGDGRDSGANVLTF
>few|TRBJ1-1|.|TRBV11-3
TGTGCCAGCAGCTTCACAGTGAACACTGAAGCTTTCTTT
CASSFTVNTEAFF
>.|TRBJ2-7|.|TRBV29-1
TGCAGCGTTGAAGTAGGAGGTGGGAGCGTGCAGTACTTC
CSVEVGGGSVQYF
>few|TRBJ2-1|.|TRBV11-3
TGTGCCAGCAGCTTGCCCCCTCTCAGGGTAGAGTACAATGAGCAGTTCTTC
CASSLPPLRVEYNEQFF
>.|TRBJ2-3|TRBD2|TRBV12-3/TRBV12-4
TGTGCCAGCAGTTTAGCTACCTGGACTAGCGGGCCCCCAGATACGCAGTATTTT
CASSLATWTSGPPDTQYF
>.|TRBJ2-7|.|TRBV27
TGTGCCAGCAGCCGCGGGACATCATCCTACGAGCAGTACTTC
CASSRGTSSYEQYF
>.|TRBJ2-1|TRBD2|TRBV24-1
TGTGCCACGACTAGCGGGAGGGCCAATGAGCAGTTCTTC
CATTSGRANEQFF
>.|TRBJ1-4|TRBD1|TRBV12-3/TRBV12-4
TGTGCCAGCACCCGCCAGACAGGGCCTAATGAAAAACTGTTTTTT
CASTRQTGPNEKLFF
>.|TRBJ2-3|.|TRBV28
TGTGCCAGCAGTCCGGCCAGCACGGCAGATACGCAGTATTTT
CASSPASTADTQYF
>few|TRBJ1-2|.|TRBV7-9
TGTGCCAGCAGCTTAAATACAGGGACCTATGGCTACACCTTC
CASSLNTGTYGYTF
>.|TRBJ2-5|TRBD1|TRBV5-1
TGCGCCAGCTATCGACAGGGAAGTGGGGAAGAGACCCAGTACTTC
CASYRQGSGEETQYF
>few|TRBJ2-1|.|TRBV7-9
TGTGCCAGCAGCTTACTGGACACCCCCCTCTACAATGAGCAGTTCTTC
CASSLLDTPLYNEQFF
>few|TRBJ1-5|TRBD1|TRBV6-2/TRBV6-3
TGTGCCAGCAGTTACCGGACAGGGGGGAGCCAGCCCCAGCATTTT
CASSYRTGGSQPQHF
>few|TRBJ2-1|TRBD2|TRBV29-1
TGCAGCGTTGAAGGGGCGGGAGGACTATACAATGAGCAGTTCTTC
CSVEGAGGLYNEQFF
>.|TRBJ1-6|.|TRBV7-2
TGTGCCAGCAGCTTGAAAGGGGCTGGTTCACGCCCCCACTTT
CASSLKGAGSRPHF
>.|TRBJ2-7|TRBD2|TRBV12-3/TRBV12-4
TGTGCCAGCAGCCAAAGGACTAGCGGGAGGGGCACGGCCTACGAGCAGTACTTC
CASSQRTSGRGTAYEQYF
>.|TRBJ2-6|TRBD1|TRBV19
TGTGCCAGTTGGGACAGGGGACTCTCTGGGGCCAACGTCCTGACTTTC
CASWDRGLSGANVLTF
>few|TRBJ2-5|TRBD2|TRBV13
TGTGCCAGCAGCCCCCCCGGGACTAGCGGCAAGACCCAGTACTTC
CASSPPGTSGKTQYF